This passage covers 27 T cell receptor beta chains from one sample sequenced in a study of cytotoxic CD8 clonotypes in ibrutinib-treated CLL. TCRdb's table, derived via immunoSEQ multiplex PCR, lists solely in-frame clones and lacks some. Of roughly 50,000 clones in the sample, around 60% are singletons; the top ten hold around a quarter. The specimen comprised PBMCs, sampled after 24 months of ibrutinib treatment. Source of these receptors: a human donor with chronic lymphocytic leukemia.

The gene calls are TRBV2 and TRBJ2-2; D is perhaps TRBD1 (6 bases). The CDR3 has 14 amino acids. The V end was cut by 4 bases, the J end by 4 bases, with 10 bases between. Germline CDR1 SNHLY, CDR2 FYNNEI. The chain's CDR3 is CASSGLQGTGELFF. The CDR3 coding sequence is TGTGCCAGCAGTGGACTACAGGGCACCGGGGAGCTGTTTTTT.

This chain joins TRBV7-8 and TRBJ1-6; 10 bases map to TRBD1. Germline values: CDR1 SGHVS, CDR2 FQNEAQ. Unmatched junction bases numbered 15, after V lost 5 bases and J lost 11 bases. The CDR3 has 17 amino acids. In DNA form, the CDR3 reads TGTGCCAGCAGCCCACGGACAGGGGGTGTGGGGGGGACACCCCTCCACTTT. It is translated as CASSPRTGGVGGTPLHF.

This clone came up a few times. The chain recombines TRBV5-6 with TRBJ1-2; D ambiguous. CDR1 is SGHDT and CDR2 is YYEEEE in the germline V gene. The CDR3 has 15 residues. Trimming cost V 6 bases and J 0 bases, with 15 bases left between them. The CDR3 sequence is CASNRPGPANYGYTF. CDR3 coding DNA: TGTGCCAGCAACCGACCAGGCCCAGCTAACTATGGCTACACCTTC. Combining the CDR3 with reference TRBV5-6 and TRBJ1-2 gives the whole variable domain DAGVTQSPTHLIKTRGQQVTLRCSPKSGHDTVSWYQQALGQGPQFIFQYYEEEERQRGNFPDRFSGHQFPNYSSELNVNALLLGDSALYLCASNRPGPANYGYTFGSGTRLTVV.

CDR3 loop: CASSEGSGQKNIQYF. CDR3 bases: TGCGCCAGCAGTGAGGGTAGCGGGCAGAAAAACATTCAGTACTTC. The V gene is TRBV10-2, the J gene TRBJ2-4; 7 bases match TRBD2. The CDR3 has 15 amino acids. From germline, CDR1 is WSHSY and CDR2 SAAADI. Unmatched junction bases numbered 5, after V lost 2 bases and J lost 4 bases.

This chain joins TRBV29-1 and TRBJ1-3; D remains unclear. The CDR3 has 14 amino acids. Between the trimmed V and J ends, which lost 4 bases and 6 bases, there was a span of 16 bases. Looked up from germline, CDR1 is SQVTM and CDR2 is ANQGSEA. In DNA, the CDR3 is TGCAGCGTTGTGAGGCAGTTGGGCGAAAACACCATATATTTT. Translated, it gives CSVVRQLGENTIYF.

J is TRBJ1-1 and V is TRBV20-1; D ambiguous. The length of the CDR3 is 11 residues. Looked up from germline, CDR1 is DFQATT and CDR2 is SNEGSKA (reference sequence). V lost 6 bases and J lost 11, with 16 bases in between. The CDR3 spells CSAMDGVGAFF. DNA of the CDR3: TGCAGTGCCATGGACGGGGTTGGTGCTTTCTTT.

In its sample, this clone was seen many times. The CDR3 loop is CASSEEANSGANVLTF. The CDR3, as DNA: TGTGCCAGCAGTGAAGAGGCTAACTCTGGGGCCAACGTCCTGACTTTC. The rearrangement joins TRBV2 to TRBJ2-6; no definite D call. The CDR3 is 16 residues long. Germline values: CDR1 SNHLY, CDR2 FYNNEI. V was clipped by 1 base and J by 0 bases, with 7 bases between them.

The V call is TRBV25-1, the J call TRBJ2-5; a weak D match, TRBD2 (6 bases). This CDR3 region has 14 residues. V was trimmed by 1 base and J by 5 bases, leaving 11 bases between them. CDR1 is MGHDK and CDR2 is SYGVNS in the germline V gene. This CDR3 is CASSEFLGGETQYF. CDR3 nucleotide sequence: TGTGCCAGCAGTGAATTTTTAGGAGGGGAGACCCAGTACTTC. The full variable domain, completed using reference TRBV25-1 and TRBJ2-5, is EADIYQTPRYLVIGTGKKITLECSQTMGHDKMYWYQQDPGMELHLIHYSYGVNSTEKGDLSSESTVSRIRTEHFPLTLESARPSHTSQYLCASSEFLGGETQYFGPGTRLLVL.

Relative to its sample, this clone is medium-sized. The V call is TRBV19, the J call TRBJ1-2; D possibly corresponds to TRBD1 (6 bases). From germline, CDR1 is LNHDA and CDR2 SQIVND (reference sequence). The ends were cut back, 6 bases at V and 8 bases at J, with 28 bases in the middle. The CDR3 has 17 residues. CDR3 region: CASRPIAGAGRLEGYTF. The CDR3 DNA reads TGTGCCAGTAGACCGATCGCGGGGGCAGGGAGATTGGAGGGCTACACCTTC. Looking up the rest from reference TRBV19 and TRBJ1-2 gives the full variable domain: DGGITQSPKYLFRKEGQNVTLSCEQNLNHDAMYWYRQDPGQGLRLIYYSQIVNDFQKGDIAEGYSVSREKKESFPLTVTSAQKNPTAFYLCASRPIAGAGRLEGYTFGSGTRLTVV.

The rearrangement links TRBV19 to TRBJ2-7, with D perhaps matching TRBD1 or TRBD2 (6 bases each). Germline CDR1 reads LNHDA; CDR2 reads SQIVND (reference sequence). The germline V and J ends were trimmed by 9 bases and 5 bases, with 20 bases remaining between them. The CDR3 covers 14 residues. The CDR3 sequence is CASRGRFRTDEQYF. The CDR3 nucleotides read TGTGCCAGCCGGGGGCGGTTCAGGACGGACGAGCAGTACTTC.

The rearrangement links TRBV19 to TRBJ1-2; tentative D call: TRBD1 (6 bases). CDR3 length: 16 residues. CDR1 and CDR2 (germline): LNHDA, SQIVND (reference sequence). V lost 6 bases and J lost 4, with 21 bases in between. CDR3 loop: CASRPREGGPSYGYTF. The CDR3 DNA follows: TGTGCCAGTAGGCCCCGGGAGGGGGGGCCTTCCTATGGCTACACCTTC.

V and J are TRBV5-4 and TRBJ2-7; tentative D call: TRBD2 (5 bases). The germline CDR1 and CDR2 sequences are SGHNT and YYREEE (reference sequence). The CDR3 covers 14 residues. V gave up 4 bases and J gave up 7 bases, with 18 bases separating them. The CDR3 bases are TGTGCCAGCAGCCACCCCCGGGGTGCCGGGGAGCAGTACTTC. Translated, it gives CASSHPRGAGEQYF.

The chain combines TRBV7-7 with TRBJ2-5; maybe TRBD1 (6 bases). The CDR3 consists of 13 residues. From germline, CDR1 is SSHAT and CDR2 FNYEAQ (reference sequence). The germline V and J ends were trimmed by 5 bases and 5 bases, with 12 bases remaining between them. The CDR3 sequence is CASSPGTGETQYF. The CDR3 DNA is TGTGCCAGCAGCCCCGGAACAGGGGAGACCCAGTACTTC.

This clone came up a few times. The chain employs TRBV5-5 and TRBJ2-6, with D tentatively TRBD1 (5 bases). The germline V gene has CDR1 SGHKS and CDR2 YYEKEE (reference sequence). This CDR3 is 15 amino acids long. Trimming pared 4 bases from V and 0 bases from J, leaving 8 bases between. CDR3 DNA sequence: TGTGCCAGCAGCAACACAGGCTCTGGGGCCAACGTCCTGACTTTC. Its protein product is CASSNTGSGANVLTF.

This clone has a handful of counts. The chain combines TRBV25-1 with TRBJ1-4, with a tentative D call TRBD1 (5 bases). This CDR3 has 13 amino acids. V lost 3 bases and J 7 bases, leaving 9 bases between the germline ends. In germline, CDR1 is MGHDK, CDR2 SYGVNS. The CDR3 loop reads CASSEAGSEKLFF. The DNA for the CDR3 is TGTGCCAGCAGTGAGGCAGGGAGTGAAAAACTGTTTTTT.

The V gene is TRBV15, the J gene TRBJ1-4; TRBD1 might be the D (6 bases). This CDR3 is built from 16 residues. In germline, CDR1 is LNHNV, CDR2 YYDKDF (reference sequence). The V end was cut by 3 bases, the J end by 3 bases, with 14 bases between. This CDR3 is CATSSRRGAANEKLFF. DNA of the CDR3: TGTGCCACCAGCAGCCGGCGGGGGGCGGCTAATGAAAAACTGTTTTTT. Combining the CDR3 with reference TRBV15 and TRBJ1-4 gives the whole variable domain DAMVIQNPRYQVTQFGKPVTLSCSQTLNHNVMYWYQQKSSQAPKLLFHYYDKDFNNEADTPDNFQSRRPNTSFCFLDIRSPGLGDTAMYLCATSSRRGAANEKLFFGSGTQLSVL.

The chain recombines TRBV2 with TRBJ1-1; TRBD1 might be the D (6 bases). V was shortened by 4 bases and J by 4 bases, with 13 bases between the two germline ends. Germline loops: CDR1 SNHLY, CDR2 FYNNEI. The CDR3 totals 14 residues. This CDR3 reads CASSVGGPGTEAFF. DNA for the CDR3: TGTGCCAGCAGTGTCGGGGGGCCGGGCACTGAAGCTTTCTTT.

The chain uses TRBV4-1 and TRBJ1-4; D uncertain. V gave up 0 bases and J gave up 7 bases, with 15 bases separating them. This CDR3 spans 16 amino acids. From germline, CDR1 is MGHRA and CDR2 YSYEKL. The CDR3 reads CASSQDSGVRGEKLFF. CDR3 sequence (DNA): TGCGCCAGCAGCCAAGACTCCGGGGTACGGGGTGAAAAACTGTTTTTT.

By share of the sample, this clone is large. V is TRBV27 and J is TRBJ1-6; D remains unclear. Germline V gene sequence: CDR1 MNHEY, CDR2 SMNVEV (reference sequence). The CDR3 is 13 amino acids. V was shortened by 9 bases and J by 9 bases, with 15 bases between the two germline ends. The CDR3 bases are TGTGCCAGTACCTCCGGGGTGGCTTCACCCCTCCACTTT. It yields the protein CASTSGVASPLHF.

The chain carries TRBV11-2 and TRBJ2-2, with 10 bases matching TRBD2. Trimming at V came to 4 bases and at J to 5 bases, leaving 4 bases not matched to a gene. The CDR3 has 15 amino acids. Per germline, CDR1 SGHAT and CDR2 FQNNGV. In nucleotides, the CDR3 is TGTGCCAGCAGCTCGCCGGGACTAGCGACCGGGGAGCTGTTTTTT. Its translation: CASSSPGLATGELFF.

The CDR3 spells CASSGVGDSNQPQHF. CDR3 sequence (DNA): TGTGCCAGCAGTGGCGTGGGGGATAGCAATCAGCCCCAGCATTTT. The chain joins TRBV2 to TRBJ1-5, with D possibly TRBD1 on 5 matching bases. Trimming shortened V by 4 bases and J by 0 bases, and 10 bases separated the two germline ends. The CDR3 runs to 15 residues. The germline V gene encodes CDR1 SNHLY and CDR2 FYNNEI.

The chain links TRBV2 to TRBJ2-3; 9 nucleotides line up with TRBD1. The CDR3 is made up of 15 amino acids. Looked up from germline, CDR1 is SNHLY and CDR2 is FYNNEI. The ends lost 7 bases at V and 3 bases at J; junction bases unmatched: 8. The CDR3 region is CASTKDRGKTDTQYF. The CDR3 DNA sequence: TGTGCCAGCACTAAGGACAGGGGTAAAACAGATACGCAGTATTTT.

The V call is TRBV4-1, the J call TRBJ2-7; maybe TRBD2 (7 bases). The CDR3 loop spans 15 amino acids. Per germline, CDR1 MGHRA and CDR2 YSYEKL. The ends were cut back, 3 bases at V and 3 bases at J, with 15 bases in the middle. The CDR3 region is CASSQGAGGNYEQYF. The CDR3 region has the DNA TGCGCCAGCAGCCAGGGGGCCGGGGGGAACTACGAGCAGTACTTC.

V is TRBV6-1 and J is TRBJ1-1, with D possibly TRBD1 on 5 matching bases. This CDR3 has 11 amino acids. V was shortened by 7 bases and J by 5 bases, with 8 bases between the two germline ends. From germline, CDR1 is MNHNS and CDR2 SASEGT. CDR3 region: CASIRVTEAFF. The DNA for the CDR3 is TGTGCCAGCATCAGGGTTACTGAAGCTTTCTTT.

This sequence joins TRBV4-1 and TRBJ1-3, with TRBD1 as a possible D gene (6 bases). Trimming left V 3 bases short and J 0 bases short, with 21 bases between. The CDR3 covers 19 residues. Germline V gives CDR1 MGHRA, CDR2 YSYEKL. The CDR3 nucleotides are TGCGCCAGCAGCCACACCCCCGGACAGTCTACCCCCTCTGGAAACACCATATATTTT. Its translation: CASSHTPGQSTPSGNTIYF.

The chain recombines TRBV6-5 with TRBJ2-3, with TRBD2 matching 10 bases. Germline V gene sequence: CDR1 MNHEY, CDR2 SVGAGI. The CDR3 runs 14 residues. The V gene end was trimmed by 6 bases and the J gene end by 2 bases; junction bases not matched to a gene: 2. The CDR3 sequence is CASRLAGHTDTQYF. The CDR3 region has the DNA TGTGCCAGCAGACTAGCGGGACACACAGATACGCAGTATTTT.

This clone appeared a few times. The rearrangement uses TRBV7-9 and TRBJ1-3; D call uncertain. Trimming took off 6 bases at V and 2 bases at J, with 5 bases between the two ends. This CDR3 has 12 amino acids. Germline V gives CDR1 SEHNR, CDR2 FQNEAQ (reference sequence). For the CDR3, the DNA is TGTGCCAGCAGTACCCCTGGAAACACCATATATTTT. It translates to CASSTPGNTIYF. Full variable domain (remainder filled in from reference TRBV7-9 and TRBJ1-3): DTGVSQNPRHKITKRGQNVTFRCDPISEHNRLYWYRQTLGQGPEFLTYFQNEAQLEKSRLLSDRFSAERPKGSFSTLEIQRTEQGDSAMYLCASSTPGNTIYFGEGSWLTVV.